The 25 T cell receptor beta chains below all came from one sample that was sequenced in a study of T cells after yellow fever vaccination (dated by TCRdb to between 2018 and 2021). Reading the label with the study, this specimen's treatment or condition is: live attenuated yellow fever vaccine strain. Receptor amplification or capture employed 5' RACE. Sequencing used an Illumina HiSeq 2500. Using fastp at Q25 and MiXCR, TCRdb reprocessed the public reads and kept productive beta chains. Rows matching on CDR3 protein sequence are summarized as one entry with the most common DNA and genes. The sample table shows under 550,000 distinct CDR3 sequences, and 20% to 25% are seen once. About 16% of the sample rests with the top ten. Sequences were derived from PBMCs, sampled 20 to 25 days after the first yellow fever vaccination. These receptors were collected from a man aged 18 to 30 who received the YFV17D yellow fever vaccine.

This clonotype appeared a few times. This chain joins TRBV29-1 and TRBJ2-7; 10 nucleotides agree with TRBD1. The germline V gene encodes CDR1 SQVTM and CDR2 ANQGSEA. Trimming cost V 7 bases and J 4 bases; bases outside gene matches: 10. The CDR3 is made up of 14 amino acids. The CDR3 DNA is TGCAGCGCTACCCGGGGGACAGGGGCGTACGAGCAGTACTTC. This codes for CSATRGTGAYEQYF.

This clonotype was detected only a few times. The CDR3 DNA reads as TGCAGTGCTAGAATAGACAGGGGCTACAATGAGCAGTTCTTC. It codes for CSARIDRGYNEQFF. This rearrangement joins TRBV20-1 to TRBJ2-1; 8 nucleotides line up with TRBD1. The ends lost 2 bases at V and 3 bases at J; junction bases unmatched: 3. The germline V gene encodes CDR1 DFQATT and CDR2 SNEGSKA (reference sequence). This CDR3 has 14 amino acids.

The chain links TRBV20-1 to TRBJ2-5; D perhaps matches TRBD2 (5 bases). Trimming removed 4 bases at V and 2 bases at J, with 8 bases between. Germline assignment: CDR1 DFQATT and CDR2 SNEGSKA (reference sequence). The CDR3 extends over 12 amino acids. CDR3 DNA: TGCAGTGCTAAAACGGGGCAAGAGACCCAGTACTTC. This sequence encodes CSAKTGQETQYF.

This clonotype was found many times. The rearrangement uses TRBV7-2 and TRBJ2-1; D is unresolved. Trimming took 3 bases from V and 10 from J, leaving 7 bases between them. Looked up from germline, CDR1 is SGHTA and CDR2 is FQGNSA. The CDR3 length is 11 residues. The CDR3 loop is CASSFAIEQFF. The CDR3 DNA follows: TGTGCCAGCAGCTTCGCAATCGAGCAGTTCTTC. Combining the CDR3 with reference TRBV7-2 and TRBJ2-1 gives the whole variable domain GAGVSQSPSNKVTEKGKDVELRCDPISGHTALYWYRQSLGQGLEFLIYFQGNSAPDKSGLPSDRFSAERTGGSVSTLTIQRTQQEDSAVYLCASSFAIEQFFGPGTRLTVL.

This clonotype was observed a few times. The genes are TRBV5-1 and TRBJ2-1, with TRBD2 matching 8 bases. The CDR3 sequence is 15 residues long. The J segment lost 5 bases and the V segment lost 5 bases, leaving 9 bases of the junction unmatched. Germline V lookup: CDR1 SGHRS, CDR2 YFSETQ. As DNA, the CDR3 is TGCGCCAGCAGTCCCACTAGCGGACTAAACAATGAGCAGTTCTTC. It translates to CASSPTSGLNNEQFF. Complete variable domain (other parts from reference TRBV5-1 and TRBJ2-1): KAGVTQTPRYLIKTRGQQVTLSCSPISGHRSVSWYQQTPGQGLQFLFEYFSETQRNKGNFPGRFSGRQFSNSRSEMNVSTLELGDSALYLCASSPTSGLNNEQFFGPGTRLTVL.

In this sample, this clonotype turned up a few times. The chain has TRBV7-3 and TRBJ1-3; D remains ambiguous. V lost 4 bases and J lost 11, with 15 bases in between. The germline gives CDR1 SGHTA, CDR2 FQGTGA. The CDR3 contains 13 residues. Here the CDR3 DNA reads TGTGCCAGCAGCTCTGACCCCAGCGGAGCCATATATTTT. Translated: CASSSDPSGAIYF.

V and J are TRBV6-1 and TRBJ2-5; 11 nucleotides line up with TRBD2. CDR3 length: 15 residues. CDR1 and CDR2 from the germline V gene are MNHNS and SASEGT. Trimming removed 6 bases from V and 3 bases from J; junction bases left unmatched: 6. In nucleotides, the CDR3 is TGTGCCAGCAGGCGTAGCGGGGGGGCCGAAGAGACCCAGTACTTC. Its translation: CASRRSGGAEETQYF.

The chain joins TRBV12-3 or TRBV12-4 to TRBJ2-7; the match to TRBD2 covers 7 bases. This CDR3 has 15 amino acids. The J segment lost 0 bases and the V segment lost 2 bases, leaving 4 bases of the junction unmatched. This CDR3 is CASSLIRDYSYEQYF. The CDR3 coding sequence is TGTGCCAGCAGTTTAATACGGGACTACTCCTACGAGCAGTACTTC.

This clonotype was recorded a few times. The gene calls are TRBV6-2 or TRBV6-3 and TRBJ2-1, with 7 positions matching TRBD2. The germline CDR1 and CDR2 sequences are MNHEY and SVGEGT. V lost 6 bases to trimming and J lost 0 bases; unmatched junction nucleotides: 5. The CDR3 length is 15 residues. The CDR3: CASRGGGPSYNEQFF. DNA for the CDR3: TGTGCCAGCAGGGGGGGGGGACCCTCCTACAATGAGCAGTTCTTC.

This clonotype appeared once. This chain connects TRBV5-4 to TRBJ2-2; the match to TRBD2 covers 8 bases. CDR1 and CDR2 from the germline V gene are SGHNT and YYREEE (reference sequence). V was clipped by 5 bases and J by 1 base; unmatched bases: 4. This CDR3 spans 15 amino acids. CDR3 nucleotides: TGTGCCAGCAGGCCCGCGGGGGGGAACACCGGGGAGCTGTTTTTT. As protein: CASRPAGGNTGELFF.

This clonotype was counted a few times. The genes are TRBV5-1 and TRBJ2-5; 8 bases fit TRBD2. The CDR3 is 13 amino acids. The V gene's germline CDR1 is SGHRS and CDR2 YFSETQ. V lost 5 bases and J lost 5; bases outside the gene matches: 5. The CDR3 DNA reads as TGCGCCAGCAGAATTAGCGGGGCGGAGACCCAGTACTTC. Its translation is CASRISGAETQYF.

This clonotype turned up a few times. The J gene is TRBJ2-7, the V gene TRBV11-2; no clear D. Germline V gene lookup returns CDR1 SGHAT and CDR2 FQNNGV. V was cut by 0 bases and J by 5 bases, with 8 bases left in between. This CDR3 region has 13 residues. The DNA for the CDR3 is TGTGCCAGCAGCTTAGATCTAGGGCACGAGCAGTACGTC. Amino acid sequence: CASSLDLGHEQYV.

The chain recombines TRBV20-1 with TRBJ1-1, with D possibly matching TRBD1 (5 bases). The ends were cut back, 7 bases at V and 0 bases at J, with 15 bases in the middle. The V gene's germline CDR1 is DFQATT and CDR2 SNEGSKA (reference sequence). The CDR3 is 14 residues long. This chain's CDR3 is CSGAPGPLNTEAFF. The CDR3 coding sequence is TGCAGTGGCGCCCCGGGACCCCTGAACACTGAAGCTTTCTTT.

This clonotype was counted a few times. This chain joins TRBV29-1 and TRBJ2-1; D not certain. V lost 4 bases and J lost 4, with 14 bases in between. CDR1 SQVTM and CDR2 ANQGSEA come from the germline V gene. CDR3 length: 14 residues. The DNA for the CDR3 is TGCAGCGTTGCAATGGCCATGATGTACAATGAGCAGTTCTTC. This gives the protein CSVAMAMMYNEQFF.

The chain is built from TRBV12-1 and TRBJ2-7. TRBV12-1 is a pseudogene. The CDR3 has 15 amino acids. The CDR3 here is CASSFASVDSYEQYV. The CDR3 coding sequence is TGTGCCAGCAGCTTTGCCAGCGTTGACTCCTACGAGCAGTACGTC.

The V and J genes are TRBV12-3 or TRBV12-4 and TRBJ2-3; TRBD2 aligns across 12 bases. The ends lost 6 bases at V and 3 bases at J; junction bases unmatched: 10. The CDR3 spans 17 residues. Here the CDR3 DNA reads TGTGCCAGCAGCCTTGTTCTAGCGGGGGGGGTAACAGATACGCAGTATTTT. This sequence encodes CASSLVLAGGVTDTQYF.

This clonotype was counted at least ten times. This chain links TRBV20-1 with TRBJ2-7, with D tentatively TRBD2 (5 bases). The CDR3 length is 13 residues. Per germline, CDR1 DFQATT and CDR2 SNEGSKA (reference sequence). V shed 5 bases and J shed 7 bases, with 18 bases lying between them. CDR3 residues: CSAFRAEGMEQYF. The CDR3 nucleotides are TGCAGTGCTTTCCGGGCCGAGGGAATGGAGCAGTACTTC.

This clonotype has a handful of counts. The V and J genes are TRBV12-3 or TRBV12-4 and TRBJ2-2; TRBD1 matches at 8 bases. V was pared by 6 bases and J by 0 bases, with 9 bases of the junction left unmatched. The CDR3 covers 17 residues. CDR3 loop: CASSPLPGQANTGELFF. DNA of the CDR3: TGTGCCAGCAGCCCGCTTCCGGGACAGGCGAACACCGGGGAGCTGTTTTTT.

This clonotype was detected only a few times. The chain recombines TRBV23-1 with TRBJ2-2; D is ambiguous. TRBV23-1 is classed as an ORF, of uncertain function. The CDR3 length is 17 residues. V was trimmed by 10 bases and J by 0 bases, leaving 21 bases between them. The CDR3 nucleotides read TGCGCCATCCACCCCCCACGGCCCGTATCGAACACCGGGGAGCTGTTTTTT. The encoded protein is CAIHPPRPVSNTGELFF.

The chain carries TRBV4-3 and TRBJ1-3; unclear D gene. V was clipped by 0 bases and J by 0 bases, with 9 bases between them. This CDR3 spans 16 amino acids. Germline CDR1 LGHNA, CDR2 YSLEER. CDR3: CASSQDRTVSGNTIYF. The CDR3 DNA reads as TGCGCCAGCAGCCAAGATAGGACCGTCTCTGGAAACACCATATATTTT.

This chain links TRBV19 with TRBJ2-3; no reliable D call. Per the germline V gene, CDR1 is LNHDA and CDR2 is SQIVND (reference sequence). The CDR3 runs 13 residues. V was cut by 5 bases and J by 1 base, with 7 bases left in between. The CDR3 loop is CASSPLRTDTQYF. The CDR3 nucleotides are TGTGCCAGTAGTCCCCTCCGCACAGATACGCAGTATTTT.

The J gene is TRBJ2-5, the V gene TRBV7-3, with a tentative D call TRBD1 (6 bases). CDR1 and CDR2 from the germline V gene are SGHTA and FQGTGA. V lost 5 bases to trimming and J lost 5 bases, with 12 bases between them. This CDR3 has 13 residues. CDR3 DNA sequence: TGTGCCAGCAGCCGCAGGGGTTCGGAGACCCAGTACTTC. Translation gives CASSRRGSETQYF.

The CDR3 DNA reads TGTGCCACCAGTGAAACCGGGACAGCCCAAGAGACCCAGTACTTC. Translated: CATSETGTAQETQYF. The genes are TRBV24-1 and TRBJ2-5, with TRBD1 identical over 7 bases. Trimming took 4 bases from V and 1 from J; bases not matched to a gene: 5. This CDR3 is built from 15 residues. CDR1 and CDR2 (germline): KGHDR, SFDVKD.

V and J are TRBV11-2 and TRBJ2-5; TRBD1 agrees at 8 bases. The CDR3 is made up of 15 amino acids. Looked up from germline, CDR1 is SGHAT and CDR2 is FQNNGV. The trim removed 10 bases at V and 7 bases at J, leaving 17 bases unmatched. CDR3 sequence reads: CATSSLQGDLGTQYF. The CDR3 DNA reads TGTGCCACCTCAAGTCTACAGGGGGACCTCGGGACCCAGTACTTC. Variable domain in full (rest from reference TRBV11-2 and TRBJ2-5): EAGVAQSPRYKIIEKRQSVAFWCNPISGHATLYWYQQILGQGPKLLIQFQNNGVVDDSQLPKDRFSAERLKGVDSTLKIQPAKLEDSAVYLCATSSLQGDLGTQYFGPGTRLLVL.

This clonotype occurred a few times. The chain's CDR3 is CASSRLESHEQYV. Written as DNA, the CDR3 is TGTGCCAGCAGTAGACTAGAATCCCACGAGCAGTACGTC. The chain couples TRBV6-2 or TRBV6-3 to TRBJ2-7; possibly TRBD2 for D (6 bases). Germline CDR1 reads MNHEY; CDR2 reads SVGEGT. Trimming took off 5 bases at V and 5 bases at J, with 13 bases between the two ends. The CDR3 spans 13 residues.